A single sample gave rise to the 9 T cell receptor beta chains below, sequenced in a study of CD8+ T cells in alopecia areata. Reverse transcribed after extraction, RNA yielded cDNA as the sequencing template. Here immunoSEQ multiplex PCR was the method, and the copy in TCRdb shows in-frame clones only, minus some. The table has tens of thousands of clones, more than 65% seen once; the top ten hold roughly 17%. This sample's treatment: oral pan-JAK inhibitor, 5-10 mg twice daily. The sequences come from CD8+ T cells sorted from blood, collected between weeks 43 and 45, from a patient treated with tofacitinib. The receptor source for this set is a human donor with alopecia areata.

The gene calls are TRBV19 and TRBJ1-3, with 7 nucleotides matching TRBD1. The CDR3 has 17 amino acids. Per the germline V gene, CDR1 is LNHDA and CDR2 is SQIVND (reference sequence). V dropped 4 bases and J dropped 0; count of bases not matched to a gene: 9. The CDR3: CASSTPDRTSSGNTIYF. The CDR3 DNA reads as TGTGCCAGTAGTACTCCGGACAGGACTAGCTCTGGAAACACCATATATTTT.

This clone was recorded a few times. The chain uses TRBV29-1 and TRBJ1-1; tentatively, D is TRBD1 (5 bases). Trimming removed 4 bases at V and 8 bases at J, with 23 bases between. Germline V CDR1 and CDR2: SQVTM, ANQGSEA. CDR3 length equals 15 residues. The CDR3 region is CSVVVPGQPGGEAFF. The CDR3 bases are TGCAGCGTTGTCGTCCCGGGGCAGCCGGGAGGGGAAGCTTTCTTT.

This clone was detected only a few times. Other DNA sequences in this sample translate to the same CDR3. The CDR3 sequence is CSGDMGTEAFF. For the CDR3, the DNA is TGCAGCGGGGACATGGGGACTGAAGCTTTCTTT. This chain joins TRBV29-1 and TRBJ1-1; tentatively, D is TRBD1 (6 bases). Trimming cost V 7 bases and J 5 bases, with 11 bases left between them. Per the germline V gene, CDR1 is SQVTM and CDR2 is ANQGSEA. This CDR3 is 11 amino acids long.

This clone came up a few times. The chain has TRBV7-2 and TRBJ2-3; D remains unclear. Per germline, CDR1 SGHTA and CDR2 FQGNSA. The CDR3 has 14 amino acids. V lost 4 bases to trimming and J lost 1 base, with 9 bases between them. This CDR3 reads CASSSRLGTDTQYF. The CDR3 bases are TGTGCCAGCAGCTCCCGGTTGGGCACAGATACGCAGTATTTT.

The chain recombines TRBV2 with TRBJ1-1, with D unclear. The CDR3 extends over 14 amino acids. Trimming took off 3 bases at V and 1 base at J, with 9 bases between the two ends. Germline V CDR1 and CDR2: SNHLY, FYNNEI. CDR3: CASSESSPNTEAFF. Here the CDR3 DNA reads TGTGCCAGCAGTGAGAGTTCCCCGAACACTGAAGCTTTCTTT.

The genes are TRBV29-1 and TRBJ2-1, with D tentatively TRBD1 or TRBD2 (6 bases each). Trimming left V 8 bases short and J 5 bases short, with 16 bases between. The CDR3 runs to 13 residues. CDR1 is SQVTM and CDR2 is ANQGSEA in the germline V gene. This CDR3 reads CSPLRGDNNEQFF. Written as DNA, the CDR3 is TGCAGCCCTTTAAGGGGGGACAACAATGAGCAGTTCTTC.

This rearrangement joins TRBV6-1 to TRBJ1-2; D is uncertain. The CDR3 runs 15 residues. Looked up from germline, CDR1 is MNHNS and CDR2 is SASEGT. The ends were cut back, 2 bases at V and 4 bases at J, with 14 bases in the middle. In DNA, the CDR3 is TGTGCCAGCAGTGAATCTAATCTACTCCCCTATGGCTACACCTTC. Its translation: CASSESNLLPYGYTF.

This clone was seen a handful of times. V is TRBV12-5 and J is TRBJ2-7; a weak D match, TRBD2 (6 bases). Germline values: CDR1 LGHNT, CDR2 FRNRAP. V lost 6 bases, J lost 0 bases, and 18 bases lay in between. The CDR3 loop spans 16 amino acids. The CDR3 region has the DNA TGTGCTAGTGGCGAAACCCTGGACGGGAGCTCCTACGAGCAGTACTTC. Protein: CASGETLDGSSYEQYF.

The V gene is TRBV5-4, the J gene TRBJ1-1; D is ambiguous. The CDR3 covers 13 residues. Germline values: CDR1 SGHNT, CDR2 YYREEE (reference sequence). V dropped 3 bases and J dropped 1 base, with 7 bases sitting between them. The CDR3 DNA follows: TGTGCCAGCAGCTCGGGGAAGAACACTGAAGCTTTCTTT. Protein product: CASSSGKNTEAFF.